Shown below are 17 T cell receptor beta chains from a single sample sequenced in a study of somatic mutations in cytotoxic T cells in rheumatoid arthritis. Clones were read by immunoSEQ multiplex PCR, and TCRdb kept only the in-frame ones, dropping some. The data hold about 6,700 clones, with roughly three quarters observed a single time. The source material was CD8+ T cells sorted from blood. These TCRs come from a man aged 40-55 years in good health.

CDR3 sequence: CASSSETGANEQYV. The CDR3 DNA is TGCGCCAGCAGCTCGGAGACAGGGGCCAACGAGCAGTACGTC. V and J are TRBV5-1 and TRBJ2-7; 8 bases agree with TRBD1. The CDR3 contains 14 residues. Germline V gene lookup returns CDR1 SGHRS and CDR2 YFSETQ. After removal of 3 bases from V and 5 bases from J, the junction contained 7 bases not matched to a gene.

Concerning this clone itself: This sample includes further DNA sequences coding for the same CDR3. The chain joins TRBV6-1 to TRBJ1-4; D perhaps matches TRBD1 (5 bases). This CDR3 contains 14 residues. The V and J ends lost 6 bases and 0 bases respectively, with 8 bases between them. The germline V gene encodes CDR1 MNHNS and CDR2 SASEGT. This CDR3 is CASRTGSTNEKLFF. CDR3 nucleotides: TGTGCCAGCAGAACAGGTTCAACTAATGAAAAACTGTTTTTT.

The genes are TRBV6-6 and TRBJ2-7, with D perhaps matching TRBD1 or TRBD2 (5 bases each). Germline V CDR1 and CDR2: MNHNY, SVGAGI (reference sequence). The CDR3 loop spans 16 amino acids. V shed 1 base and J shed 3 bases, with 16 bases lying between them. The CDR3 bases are TGTGCCAGCAGTTACTATGGGGGAGAGGGTTACTACGAGCAGTACGTC. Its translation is CASSYYGGEGYYEQYV.

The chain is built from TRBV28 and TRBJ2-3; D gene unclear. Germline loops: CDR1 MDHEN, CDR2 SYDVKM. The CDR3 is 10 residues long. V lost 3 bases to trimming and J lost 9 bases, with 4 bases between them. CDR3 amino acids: CASSFNTQYF. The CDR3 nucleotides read TGTGCCAGCAGTTTTAACACGCAGTATTTT.

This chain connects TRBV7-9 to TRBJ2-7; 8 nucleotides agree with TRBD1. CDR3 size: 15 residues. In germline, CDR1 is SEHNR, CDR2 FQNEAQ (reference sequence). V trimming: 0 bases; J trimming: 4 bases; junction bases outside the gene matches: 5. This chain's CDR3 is CASSLAQGARYEQYF. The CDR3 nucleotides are TGTGCCAGCAGCTTAGCTCAGGGGGCCAGGTACGAGCAGTACTTC.

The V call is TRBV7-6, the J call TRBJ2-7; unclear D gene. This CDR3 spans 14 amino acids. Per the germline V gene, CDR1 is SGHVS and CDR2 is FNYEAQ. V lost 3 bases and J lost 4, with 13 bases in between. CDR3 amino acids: CASSFSASVYEQYF. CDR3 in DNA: TGTGCCAGCAGCTTTTCTGCGTCGGTATACGAGCAGTACTTC.

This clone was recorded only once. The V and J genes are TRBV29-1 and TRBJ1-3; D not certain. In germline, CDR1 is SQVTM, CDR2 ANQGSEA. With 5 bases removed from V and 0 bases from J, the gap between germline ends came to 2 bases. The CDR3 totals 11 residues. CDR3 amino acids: CSVHSGNTIYF. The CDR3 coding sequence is TGCAGCGTTCACTCTGGAAACACCATATATTTT.

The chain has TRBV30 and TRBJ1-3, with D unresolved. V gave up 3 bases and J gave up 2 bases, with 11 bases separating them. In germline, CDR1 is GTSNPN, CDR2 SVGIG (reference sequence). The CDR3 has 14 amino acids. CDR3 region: CAWSPNGAGNTIYF. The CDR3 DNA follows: TGTGCCTGGAGCCCGAACGGGGCTGGAAACACCATATATTTT.

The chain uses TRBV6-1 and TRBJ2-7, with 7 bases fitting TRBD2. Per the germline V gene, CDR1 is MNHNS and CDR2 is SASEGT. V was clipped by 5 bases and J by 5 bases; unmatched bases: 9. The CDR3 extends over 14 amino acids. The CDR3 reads CASSMTGGGNEQYV. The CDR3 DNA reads TGTGCCAGCAGTATGACCGGGGGAGGGAACGAGCAGTACGTC.

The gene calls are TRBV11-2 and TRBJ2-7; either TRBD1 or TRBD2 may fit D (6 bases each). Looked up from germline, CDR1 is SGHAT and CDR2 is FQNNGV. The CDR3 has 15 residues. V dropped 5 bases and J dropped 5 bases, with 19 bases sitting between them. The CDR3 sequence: CASSPWRGSSNEQYF. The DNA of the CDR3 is TGTGCCAGCAGCCCTTGGAGGGGGAGTAGTAACGAGCAGTACTTC.

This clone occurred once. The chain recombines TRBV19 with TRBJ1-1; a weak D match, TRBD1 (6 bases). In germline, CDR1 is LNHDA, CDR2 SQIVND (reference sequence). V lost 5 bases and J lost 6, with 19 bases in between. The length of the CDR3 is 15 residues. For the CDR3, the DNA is TGTGCCAGTAGTGACCCAGGGGTGCTACGGGCTGAAGCTTTCTTT. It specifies CASSDPGVLRAEAFF.

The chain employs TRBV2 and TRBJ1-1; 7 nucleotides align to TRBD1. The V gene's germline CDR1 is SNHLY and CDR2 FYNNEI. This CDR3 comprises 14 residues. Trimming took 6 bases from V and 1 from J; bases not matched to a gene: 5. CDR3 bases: TGTGCCAGCAGCCAACAGGGGCGGAACACTGAAGCTTTCTTT. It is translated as CASSQQGRNTEAFF. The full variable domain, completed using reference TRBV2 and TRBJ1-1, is EPEVTQTPSHQVTQMGQEVILRCVPISNHLYFYWYRQILGQKVEFLVSFYNNEISEKSEIFDDQFSVERPDGSNFTLKIRSTKLEDSAMYFCASSQQGRNTEAFFGQGTRLTVV.

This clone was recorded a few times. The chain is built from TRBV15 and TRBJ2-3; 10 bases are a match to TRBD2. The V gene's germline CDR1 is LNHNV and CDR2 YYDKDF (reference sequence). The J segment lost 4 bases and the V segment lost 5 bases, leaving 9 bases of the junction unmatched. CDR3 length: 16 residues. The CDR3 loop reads CATSGKGLASADTQYF. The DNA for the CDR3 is TGTGCCACCAGCGGCAAGGGACTAGCGAGCGCAGATACGCAGTATTTT.

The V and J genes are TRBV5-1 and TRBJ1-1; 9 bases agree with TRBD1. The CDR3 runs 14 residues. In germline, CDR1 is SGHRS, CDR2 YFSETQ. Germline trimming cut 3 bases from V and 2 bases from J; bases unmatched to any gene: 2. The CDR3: CASSSGQGNTEAFF. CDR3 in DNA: TGCGCCAGCAGCTCGGGACAGGGAAACACTGAAGCTTTCTTT.

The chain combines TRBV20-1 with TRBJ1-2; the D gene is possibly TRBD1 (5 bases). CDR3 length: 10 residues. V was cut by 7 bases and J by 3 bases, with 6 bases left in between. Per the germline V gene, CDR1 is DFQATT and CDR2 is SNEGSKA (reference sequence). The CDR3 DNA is TGCAGTGGGGGGGACTATGGCTACACCTTC. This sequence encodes CSGGDYGYTF.

CDR3 region: CASRGQGSYNEQFF. The DNA of the CDR3 is TGTGCCAGCAGGGGACAGGGGTCCTACAATGAGCAGTTCTTC. The chain has TRBV25-1 and TRBJ2-1; 10 positions match TRBD1. The CDR3 is 14 residues long. Germline V gives CDR1 MGHDK, CDR2 SYGVNS. V was pared by 6 bases and J by 1 base, with 0 bases of the junction left unmatched.

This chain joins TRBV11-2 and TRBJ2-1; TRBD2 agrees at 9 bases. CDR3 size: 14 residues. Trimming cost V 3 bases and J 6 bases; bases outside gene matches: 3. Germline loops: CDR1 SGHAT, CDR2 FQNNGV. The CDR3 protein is CASSLMTSGNEQFF. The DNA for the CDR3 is TGTGCCAGCAGCTTGATGACTAGCGGCAATGAGCAGTTCTTC.